Listed here are 5 T cell receptor beta chains from one sample, sequenced in a study of post-analysis software for immune sequencing data. Incorporated into the TCR beta cDNA libraries were unique molecular identifiers, which served to reduce PCR and sequencing biases. TCRdb re-analysed the PCR reads in MiXCR, keeping a single row per CDR3 protein. The sample shows about 500,000 distinct CDR3 sequences, roughly 45% of them seen only once. Antigens for these TCRs are unknown. Whole-study findings and limits: Included in a set of 5 or 6 TRBV segments more frequent in patients than controls were TRBV5-6, TRBV5-1 and TRBV20-1.

Sequencing input: blood. These receptors all come from a girl aged 5 to 17 with multiple sclerosis.

This clonotype was found a few times. V gene TRBV20-1 combines with J gene TRBJ2-5; unclear D gene. Trimming cost V 0 bases and J 2 bases, with 13 bases left between them. The CDR3 is made up of 15 amino acids. Germline V lookup: CDR1 DFQATT, CDR2 SNEGSKA (reference sequence). This CDR3 reads CSAREVIESQETQYF. The DNA for the CDR3 is TGCAGTGCTAGAGAGGTGATAGAATCGCAAGAGACCCAGTACTTC.

This clonotype was seen once. V usage is TRBV20-1 and J usage is TRBJ2-3, with 15 bases identical to TRBD2. The CDR3 extends over 18 amino acids. Germline CDR1 reads DFQATT; CDR2 reads SNEGSKA (reference sequence). Trimming cost V 1 base and J 3 bases; bases outside gene matches: 8. CDR3: CSARATSGLAGGTDTQYF. The CDR3 DNA is TGCAGTGCTAGAGCTACCTCGGGACTAGCGGGAGGAACAGATACGCAGTATTTT.

The chain links TRBV12-3 or TRBV12-4 to TRBJ2-7; tentatively, D is TRBD1 (6 bases). With 4 bases removed from V and 4 bases from J, the gap between germline ends came to 20 bases. The CDR3 spans 16 residues. The DNA for the CDR3 is TGTGCCAGCAGTTCATCCCAAGGACAGAAGCCTTACGAGCAGTACTTC. Its translation is CASSSSQGQKPYEQYF.

V usage is TRBV7-9 and J usage is TRBJ1-1; D perhaps matches TRBD1 (5 bases). The CDR3 contains 16 residues. Germline values: CDR1 SEHNR, CDR2 FQNEAQ (reference sequence). V lost 0 bases to trimming and J lost 4 bases, with 15 bases between them. The CDR3 DNA reads as TGTGCCAGCAGCTTAGCAGGGGCTCCTCATAGCACTGAAGCTTTCTTT. This sequence encodes CASSLAGAPHSTEAFF.

This sequence joins TRBV29-1 and TRBJ2-1; 13 bases fit TRBD2. The ends lost 4 bases at V and 6 bases at J; junction bases unmatched: 6. The germline gives CDR1 SQVTM, CDR2 ANQGSEA. This CDR3 is built from 15 residues. The CDR3 reads CSVGPGLAGLNEQFF. CDR3 nucleotide sequence: TGCAGCGTTGGGCCGGGACTAGCGGGACTCAATGAGCAGTTCTTC.